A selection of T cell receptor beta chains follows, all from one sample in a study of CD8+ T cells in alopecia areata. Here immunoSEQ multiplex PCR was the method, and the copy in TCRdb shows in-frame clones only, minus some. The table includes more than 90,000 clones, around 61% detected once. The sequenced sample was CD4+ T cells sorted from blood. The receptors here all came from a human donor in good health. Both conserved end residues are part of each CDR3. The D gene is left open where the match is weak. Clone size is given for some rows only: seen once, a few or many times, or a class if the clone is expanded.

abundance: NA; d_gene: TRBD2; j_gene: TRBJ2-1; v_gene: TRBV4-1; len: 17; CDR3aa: CASSQVLRGRAYNEQFF; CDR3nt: TGCGCCAGCAGCCAAGTGTTGCGGGGGAGGGCCTACAATGAGCAGTTCTTC
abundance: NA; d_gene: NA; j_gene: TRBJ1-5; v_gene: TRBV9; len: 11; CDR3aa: CASSDYQPQHF; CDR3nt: TGTGCCAGCAGTGACTATCAGCCCCAGCATTTT
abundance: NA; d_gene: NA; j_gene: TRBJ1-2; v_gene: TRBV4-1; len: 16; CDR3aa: CASSQGFRGDGYGYTF; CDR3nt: TGCGCCAGCAGCCAAGGGTTCCGGGGTGATGGCTATGGCTACACCTTC
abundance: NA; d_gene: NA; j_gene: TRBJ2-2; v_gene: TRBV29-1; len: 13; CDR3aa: CSAQTANTGELFF; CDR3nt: TGCAGCGCACAGACAGCGAACACCGGGGAGCTGTTTTTT
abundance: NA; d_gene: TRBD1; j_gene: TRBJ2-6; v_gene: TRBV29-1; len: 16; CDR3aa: CSVAITGASGANVLTF; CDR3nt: TGCAGCGTCGCAATTACAGGGGCCTCTGGGGCCAACGTCCTGACTTTC
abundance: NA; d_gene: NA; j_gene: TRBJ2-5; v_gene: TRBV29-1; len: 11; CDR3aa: CSVPTGETQYF; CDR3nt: TGCAGCGTCCCGACGGGAGAGACCCAGTACTTC
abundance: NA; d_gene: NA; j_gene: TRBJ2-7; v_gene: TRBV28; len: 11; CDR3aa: CASSHRYEQYF; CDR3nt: TGTGCCAGCAGTCACCGATACGAGCAGTACTTC
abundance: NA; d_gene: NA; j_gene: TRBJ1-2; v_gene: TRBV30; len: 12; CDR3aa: CASKDGNYGYTF; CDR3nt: TGTGCCTCCAAGGACGGAAACTATGGCTACACCTTC
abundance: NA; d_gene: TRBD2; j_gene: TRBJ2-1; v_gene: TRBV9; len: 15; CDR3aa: CASSAGTSSYNEQFF; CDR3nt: TGTGCCAGCAGCGCGGGGACTAGCTCCTACAATGAGCAGTTCTTC
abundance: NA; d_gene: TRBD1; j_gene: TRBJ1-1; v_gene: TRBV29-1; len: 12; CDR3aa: CSAGGPNTEAFF; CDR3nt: TGCAGCGCAGGGGGCCCGAACACTGAAGCTTTCTTT
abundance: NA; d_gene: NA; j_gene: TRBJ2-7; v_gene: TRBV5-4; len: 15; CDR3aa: CASSSREAEAYEQYF; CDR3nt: TGTGCCAGCAGCTCGAGGGAGGCCGAGGCCTACGAGCAGTACTTC
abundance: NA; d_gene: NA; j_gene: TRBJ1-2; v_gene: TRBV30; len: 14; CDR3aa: CAWSPDRFVRGYTF; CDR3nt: TGTGCCTGGAGTCCGGACAGATTTGTTCGTGGCTACACCTTC
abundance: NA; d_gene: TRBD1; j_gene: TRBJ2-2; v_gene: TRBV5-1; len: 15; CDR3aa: CASSRDSTNTGELFF; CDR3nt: TGCGCCAGCAGCAGGGACAGTACGAACACCGGGGAGCTGTTTTTT
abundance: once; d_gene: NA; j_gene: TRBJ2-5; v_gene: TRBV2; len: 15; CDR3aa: CASKTTKGVSETQYF; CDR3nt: TGTGCCAGCAAGACCACTAAGGGAGTATCGGAGACCCAGTACTTC
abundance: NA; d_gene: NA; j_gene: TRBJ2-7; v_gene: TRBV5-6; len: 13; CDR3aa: CASSLGGNYEQYF; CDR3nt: TGTGCCAGCAGCTTGGGCGGGAACTACGAGCAGTACTTC
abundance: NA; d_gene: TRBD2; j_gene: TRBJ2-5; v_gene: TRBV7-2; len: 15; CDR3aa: CASSLAYGAAGAQYF; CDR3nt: TGTGCCAGCAGCTTGGCTTATGGCGCAGCGGGGGCCCAGTACTTC
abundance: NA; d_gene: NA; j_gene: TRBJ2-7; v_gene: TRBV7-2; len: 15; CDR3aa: CASSLRTATRGEQYF; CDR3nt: TGTGCCAGCAGCTTAAGGACAGCGACCCGGGGCGAGCAGTACTTC
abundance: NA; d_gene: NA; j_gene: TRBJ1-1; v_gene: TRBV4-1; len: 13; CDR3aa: CASNEPMNTEAFF; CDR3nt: TGCGCCAGCAACGAGCCTATGAACACTGAAGCTTTCTTT
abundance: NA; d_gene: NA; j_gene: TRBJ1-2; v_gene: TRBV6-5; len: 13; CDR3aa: CASSRTGNYGYTF; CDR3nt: TGTGCCAGCAGTAGAACAGGGAACTATGGCTACACCTTC
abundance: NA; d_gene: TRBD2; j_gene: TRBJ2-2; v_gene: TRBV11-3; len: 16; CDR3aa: CASSITSGGFTGELFF; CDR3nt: TGTGCCAGCAGCATTACTAGCGGGGGATTCACCGGGGAGCTGTTTTTT
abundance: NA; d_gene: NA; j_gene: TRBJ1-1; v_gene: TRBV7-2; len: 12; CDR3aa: CASSQTGSGAFF; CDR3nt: TGTGCCAGCAGCCAAACAGGGTCTGGGGCTTTCTTT
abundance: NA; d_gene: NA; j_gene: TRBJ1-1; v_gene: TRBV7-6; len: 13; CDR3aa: CASSLGGVTEAFF; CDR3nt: TGTGCCAGCAGCTTGGGAGGGGTCACTGAAGCTTTCTTT
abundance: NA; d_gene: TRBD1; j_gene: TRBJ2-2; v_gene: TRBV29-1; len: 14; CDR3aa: CSAASGQGTGELFF; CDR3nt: TGCAGCGCGGCGTCGGGACAGGGGACCGGGGAGCTGTTTTTT
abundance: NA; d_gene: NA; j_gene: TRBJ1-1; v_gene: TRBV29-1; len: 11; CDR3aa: CTARGGTEAFF; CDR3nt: TGCACCGCCCGGGGGGGCACTGAAGCTTTCTTT
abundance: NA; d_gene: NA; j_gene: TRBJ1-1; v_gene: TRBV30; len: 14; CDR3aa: CAWSRDSSRNEAFF; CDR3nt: TGTGCCTGGAGTAGGGACTCCTCGAGGAATGAAGCTTTCTTT
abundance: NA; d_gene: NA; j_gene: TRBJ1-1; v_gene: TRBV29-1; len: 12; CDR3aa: CSVESPGFEAFF; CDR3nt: TGCAGCGTTGAATCACCGGGGTTTGAAGCTTTCTTT
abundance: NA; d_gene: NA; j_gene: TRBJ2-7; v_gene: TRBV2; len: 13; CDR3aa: CASNRDNAYEQYF; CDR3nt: TGTGCCAGCAATCGGGACAACGCCTACGAGCAGTACTTC
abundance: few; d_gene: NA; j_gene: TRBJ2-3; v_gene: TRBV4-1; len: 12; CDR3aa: CASSQVTDTQYF; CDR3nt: TGCGCCAGCAGCCAAGTCACAGATACGCAGTATTTT
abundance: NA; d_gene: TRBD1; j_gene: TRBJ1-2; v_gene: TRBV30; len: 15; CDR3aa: CAWSPISTGIGGYTF; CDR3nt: TGTGCCTGGAGTCCAATCTCGACAGGGATCGGTGGCTACACCTTC
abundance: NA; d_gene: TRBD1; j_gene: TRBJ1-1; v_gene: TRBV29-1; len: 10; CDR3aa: CSVGTGETFF; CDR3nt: TGCAGCGTTGGGACAGGGGAGACTTTCTTT
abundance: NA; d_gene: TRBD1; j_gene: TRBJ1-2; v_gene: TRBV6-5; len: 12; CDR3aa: CASSDRDSGYTF; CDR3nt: TGTGCCAGCAGTGACAGGGATTCGGGCTACACCTTC
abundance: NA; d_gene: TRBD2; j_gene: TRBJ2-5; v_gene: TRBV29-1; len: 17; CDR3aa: CSVPRTSGGAYQETQYF; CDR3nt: TGCAGCGTCCCACGGACTAGCGGGGGCGCGTACCAAGAGACCCAGTACTTC
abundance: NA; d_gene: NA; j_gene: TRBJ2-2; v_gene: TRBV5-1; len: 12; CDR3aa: CASSIYTGELFF; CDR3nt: TGCGCCAGCAGCATCTACACCGGGGAGCTGTTTTTT
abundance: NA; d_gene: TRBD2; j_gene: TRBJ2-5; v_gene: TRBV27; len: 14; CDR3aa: CASRTTSGGETQYF; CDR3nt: TGTGCCAGCAGGACGACTAGCGGGGGAGAGACCCAGTACTTC
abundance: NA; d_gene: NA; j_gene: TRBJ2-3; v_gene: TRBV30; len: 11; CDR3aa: CAWSVLGTQYF; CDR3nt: TGTGCCTGGAGTGTACTCGGTACGCAGTATTTT
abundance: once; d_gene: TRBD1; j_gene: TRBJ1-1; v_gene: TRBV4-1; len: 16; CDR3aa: CASSPGTGATDTEAFF; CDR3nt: TGCGCCAGCAGCCCGGGGACAGGGGCAACGGACACTGAAGCTTTCTTT
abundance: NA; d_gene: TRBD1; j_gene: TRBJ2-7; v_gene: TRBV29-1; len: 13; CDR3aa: CSVERDRGNEQYF; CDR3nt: TGCAGCGTTGAAAGGGACAGGGGGAACGAGCAGTACTTC
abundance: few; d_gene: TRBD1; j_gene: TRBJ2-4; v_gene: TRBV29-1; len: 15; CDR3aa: CSVAGQSLGKNIQYF; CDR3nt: TGCAGCGTTGCGGGACAGTCCTTAGGCAAAAACATTCAGTACTTC
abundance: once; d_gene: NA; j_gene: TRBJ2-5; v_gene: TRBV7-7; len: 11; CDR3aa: CASSSGETQYF; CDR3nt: TGTGCCAGCAGCTCGGGTGAGACCCAGTACTTC
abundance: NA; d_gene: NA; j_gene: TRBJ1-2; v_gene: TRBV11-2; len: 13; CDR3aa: CASRPYGDYGYTF; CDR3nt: TGTGCCAGCAGACCATACGGCGACTATGGCTACACCTTC
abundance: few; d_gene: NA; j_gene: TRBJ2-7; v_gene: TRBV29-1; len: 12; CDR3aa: CSVGTLSYEQYF; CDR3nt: TGCAGCGTGGGGACTCTATCCTACGAGCAGTACTTC
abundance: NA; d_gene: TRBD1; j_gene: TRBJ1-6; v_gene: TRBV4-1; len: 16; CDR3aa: CASSQVTGQGSSPLHF; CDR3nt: TGCGCCAGCAGCCAAGTAACTGGACAGGGAAGCTCACCCCTCCACTTT
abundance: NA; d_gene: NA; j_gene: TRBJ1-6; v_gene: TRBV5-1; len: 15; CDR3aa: CASSLVARLNSPLHF; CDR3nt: TGCGCCAGCAGCTTGGTCGCCAGACTTAATTCACCCCTCCACTTT
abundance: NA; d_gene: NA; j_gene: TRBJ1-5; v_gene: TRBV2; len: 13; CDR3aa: CASSRDGNQPQHF; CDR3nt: TGTGCCAGCAGCCGGGACGGCAATCAGCCCCAGCATTTT
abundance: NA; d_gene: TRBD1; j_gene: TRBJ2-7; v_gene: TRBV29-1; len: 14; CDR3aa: CSATEGTGVYEQYF; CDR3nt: TGCAGCGCCACGGAGGGGACAGGGGTCTACGAGCAGTACTTC
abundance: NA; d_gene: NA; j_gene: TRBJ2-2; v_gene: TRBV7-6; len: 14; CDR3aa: CASSPNREAGELFF; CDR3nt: TGTGCCAGCAGCCCTAACAGGGAGGCCGGGGAGCTGTTTTTT
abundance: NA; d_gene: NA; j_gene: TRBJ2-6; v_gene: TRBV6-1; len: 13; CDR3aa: CASMRAGANVLTF; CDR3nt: TGTGCCAGCATGAGGGCTGGGGCCAACGTCCTGACTTTC
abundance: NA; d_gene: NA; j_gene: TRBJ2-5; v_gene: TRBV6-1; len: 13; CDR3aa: CASSPELRETQYF; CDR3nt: TGTGCCAGCAGTCCGGAACTTCGGGAGACCCAGTACTTC
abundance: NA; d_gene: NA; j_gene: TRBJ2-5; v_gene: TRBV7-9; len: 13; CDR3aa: CASSLGGEETQYF; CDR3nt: TGTGCCAGCAGCTTAGGAGGGGAAGAGACCCAGTACTTC
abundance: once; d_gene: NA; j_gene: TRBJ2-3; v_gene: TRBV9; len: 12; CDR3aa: CASSSSTDTQYF; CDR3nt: TGTGCCAGCAGCTCCAGCACAGATACGCAGTATTTT
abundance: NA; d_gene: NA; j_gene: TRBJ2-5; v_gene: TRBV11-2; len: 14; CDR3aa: CASSLSPVTETQYF; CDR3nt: TGTGCCAGCAGCTTAAGTCCAGTCACCGAGACCCAGTACTTC
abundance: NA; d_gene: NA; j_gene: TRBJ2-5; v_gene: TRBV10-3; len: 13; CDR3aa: CAISGKAEETQYF; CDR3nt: TGTGCCATCAGTGGAAAAGCGGAAGAGACCCAGTACTTC
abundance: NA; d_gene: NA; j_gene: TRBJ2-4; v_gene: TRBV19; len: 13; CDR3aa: CASSIGVQDIQYF; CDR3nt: TGTGCCAGTAGTATAGGGGTTCAAGACATTCAGTACTTC
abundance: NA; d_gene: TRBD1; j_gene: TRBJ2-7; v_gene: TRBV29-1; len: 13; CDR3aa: CSVEGTGDYEQYF; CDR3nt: TGCAGCGTTGAGGGGACAGGGGACTACGAGCAGTACTTC
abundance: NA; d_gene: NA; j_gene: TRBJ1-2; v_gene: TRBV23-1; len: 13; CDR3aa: CATSWLWGYGYTF; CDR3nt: TGCGCCACCTCTTGGCTATGGGGTTATGGCTACACCTTC